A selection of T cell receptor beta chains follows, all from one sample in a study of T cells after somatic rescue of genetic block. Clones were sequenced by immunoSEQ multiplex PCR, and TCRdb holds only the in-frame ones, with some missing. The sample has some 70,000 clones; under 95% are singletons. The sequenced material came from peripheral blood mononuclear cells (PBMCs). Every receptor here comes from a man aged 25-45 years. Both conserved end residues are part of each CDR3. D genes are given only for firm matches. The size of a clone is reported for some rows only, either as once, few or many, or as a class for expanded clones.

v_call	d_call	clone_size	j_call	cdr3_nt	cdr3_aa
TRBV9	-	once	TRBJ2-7	TGTGCCAGCAGCGCCGCCCCGCAGGGCTCCAACTACGAGCAGTACTTC	CASSAAPQGSNYEQYF
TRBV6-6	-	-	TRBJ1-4	TGTGCCAGCAGTTACAAGGGAGAAGGGGAAAAACTGTTTTTT	CASSYKGEGEKLFF
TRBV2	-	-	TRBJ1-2	TGTGCCAGCAGTCATCCTTCGGATGGACGTCGGGATCATGGCTACACCTTC	CASSHPSDGRRDHGYTF
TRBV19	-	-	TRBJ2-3	TGTGCCAGTAGTATTTTGGGGGCGGCGGGCACAGATACGCAGTATTTT	CASSILGAAGTDTQYF
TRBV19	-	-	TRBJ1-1	TGTGCCAGTAGTGCGGGTTTTGGAACTGAAGCTTTCTTT	CASSAGFGTEAFF
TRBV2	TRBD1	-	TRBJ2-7	TGTGCCAGCGGAGGGACAGGGCTGGACGAGCAGTACTTC	CASGGTGLDEQYF
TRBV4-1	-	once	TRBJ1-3	TGCGCCAGCAGCCAAGATCAGGGCCTGCTTGGAAACACCATATATTTT	CASSQDQGLLGNTIYF
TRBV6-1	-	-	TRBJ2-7	TGTGCCAGCGGAGAGGTCGAGCAGTACTTC	CASGEVEQYF
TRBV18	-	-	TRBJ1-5	TGTGCCAGCTCACCACCGGGGAGAAAGAATCAGCCCCAGCATTTT	CASSPPGRKNQPQHF
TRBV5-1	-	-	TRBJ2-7	TGCGCCAGCGGGAGGGGACAGAGGACGGAAGAGCAGTACTTC	CASGRGQRTEEQYF
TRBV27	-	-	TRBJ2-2	TGTGCCAGCAGTTTCGGTGGGAGCAGGGGCGGGGAGCTGTTTTTT	CASSFGGSRGGELFF
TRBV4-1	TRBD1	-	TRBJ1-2	TGCGCCAGCAGCCAAGCAGGGACAGGGAGTAACTATGGCTACACCTTC	CASSQAGTGSNYGYTF
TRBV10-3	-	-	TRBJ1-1	TGTGCCATCCGGAGGGTGGAGAACACTGAAGCTTTCTTT	CAIRRVENTEAFF
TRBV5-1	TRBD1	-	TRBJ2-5	TGCGCCAGCAGACCGGACAGGGGGAGGGAGACCCAGTACTTC	CASRPDRGRETQYF
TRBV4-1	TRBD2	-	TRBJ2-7	TGCGCCAGCAGCCAAGAGCTAGCGGGCAACTACGAGCAGTACTTC	CASSQELAGNYEQYF
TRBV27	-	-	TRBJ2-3	TGTGCCAGCAGTTTATGGGGTCAGAGGGCTGGCGATACGCAGTATTTT	CASSLWGQRAGDTQYF
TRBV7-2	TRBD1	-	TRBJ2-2	TGTGCCAGCAGGCCCGGGACAGGGCGAACCGGGGAGCTGTTTTTT	CASRPGTGRTGELFF
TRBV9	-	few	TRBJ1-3	TGTGCCAGCAGCGGGACACCCGGAAACACCATATATTTT	CASSGTPGNTIYF
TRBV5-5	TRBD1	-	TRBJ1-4	TGTGCCAGCGGGTCCGGGACAGGGAAGGCGGCTAATGAAAAACTGTTTTTT	CASGSGTGKAANEKLFF
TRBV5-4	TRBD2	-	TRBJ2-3	TGTGCCAGCAGAACCGACCGGGGGGGAACAGATACGCAGTATTTT	CASRTDRGGTDTQYF
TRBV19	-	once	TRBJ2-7	TGTGCCAGTAGCGCAGCCGGGATCCGCTCCTACGAGCAGTACTTC	CASSAAGIRSYEQYF
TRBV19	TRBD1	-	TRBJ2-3	TGTGCCAGTGGCGGACAGGGACTCACAGATACGCAGTATTTT	CASGGQGLTDTQYF
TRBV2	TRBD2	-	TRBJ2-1	TGTGCCAGCAGTTATCCGGGACTAGCGGGGTACAATGAGCAGTTCTTC	CASSYPGLAGYNEQFF
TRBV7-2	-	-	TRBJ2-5	TGTGCCAGCAGCCGGAGGACGGACCGGGCCACCCAGTACTTC	CASSRRTDRATQYF
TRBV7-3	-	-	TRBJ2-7	TGTGCCAGCAGCCCCGTGGCAAGGGGGGAGCAGTACTTC	CASSPVARGEQYF
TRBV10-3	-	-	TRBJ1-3	TGTGCCATCAGTGAAAGTCTCGGAAACACCATATATTTT	CAISESLGNTIYF
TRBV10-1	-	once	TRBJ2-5	TGCGCCAGCAGTGAGTCGTCAGGCGACCCTCGGAACCAGTACTTC	CASSESSGDPRNQYF
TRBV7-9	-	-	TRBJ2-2	TGTGCCAGCAGCACCCGACAGAGCAACACCGGGGAGCTGTTTTTT	CASSTRQSNTGELFF
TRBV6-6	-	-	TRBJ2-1	TGTGCCAGCAGGCCTCAGGCAGGGTACAATGAGCAGTTCTTC	CASRPQAGYNEQFF
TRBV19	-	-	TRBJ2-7	TGTGCCAGCGGGGACGGGGGTCGGTCCGTGCAGTACTTC	CASGDGGRSVQYF
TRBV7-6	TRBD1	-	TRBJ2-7	TGTGCCAGCAGCTCCCGACAGGGGGAAACCTACGAGCAGTACTTC	CASSSRQGETYEQYF
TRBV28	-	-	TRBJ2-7	TGTGCCAGCAGTATTAGCTACGAGCAGTACTTC	CASSISYEQYF
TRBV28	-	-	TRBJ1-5	TGTGCCAGCAGTTTTCGCGACAATAGCAATCAGCCCCAGCATTTT	CASSFRDNSNQPQHF
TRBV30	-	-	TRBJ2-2	TGTGCCTGGAGTTGGGACGACACCGGGGAGCTGTTTTTT	CAWSWDDTGELFF
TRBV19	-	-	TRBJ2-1	TGTGCCAGTAGTATAAGTCCGATAGGGGCTTACAATGAGCAGTTCTTC	CASSISPIGAYNEQFF
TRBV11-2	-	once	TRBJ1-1	TGTGCCAGCAGCTTAGTTGCGGCAGGGGCTGGAACTGAAGCTTTCTTT	CASSLVAAGAGTEAFF
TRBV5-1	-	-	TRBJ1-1	TGCGCCAGCAGCCCCGACGGGGGCCCTACTGAAGCTTTCTTT	CASSPDGGPTEAFF
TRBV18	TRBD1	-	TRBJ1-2	TGTGCCAGCTCACCGGGACAGGGTAACTATGGCTACACCTTC	CASSPGQGNYGYTF
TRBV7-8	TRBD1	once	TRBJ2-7	TGTGCCAGCAGAAAATCCGGGACAGACTACGAGCAGTACTTC	CASRKSGTDYEQYF
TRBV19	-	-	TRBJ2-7	TGTGCCAGCAGTCTGGGGGGCGAGCAGTACTTC	CASSLGGEQYF
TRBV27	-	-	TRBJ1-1	TGTGCCAGCAGTGCAGGACTCTCTTACACTGAAGCTTTCTTT	CASSAGLSYTEAFF
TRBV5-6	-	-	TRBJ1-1	TGTGCCAGCAGCACAGGTAGGCGATGGAACACTGAAGCTTTCTTT	CASSTGRRWNTEAFF
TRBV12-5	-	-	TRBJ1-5	TGTGCTAGTGGTTCCCCGGTCAATCAGCCCCAGCATTTT	CASGSPVNQPQHF
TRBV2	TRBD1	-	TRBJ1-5	TGTGCCAGCAGTCCCCACGGGACAGGGGGCAGTCAGCCCCAGCATTTT	CASSPHGTGGSQPQHF
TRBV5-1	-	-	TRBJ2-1	TGCGCCAGCAGCTTGGCCCCGGGGTCGTCCTACAATGAGCAGTTCTTC	CASSLAPGSSYNEQFF
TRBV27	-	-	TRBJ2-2	TGTGCCAGCAGTTTAATAAGAGGGGCGAACACCGGGGAGCTGTTTTTT	CASSLIRGANTGELFF
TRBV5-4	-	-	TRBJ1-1	TGTGCCAGCAGCCAAGGTGGGGGAGACACTGAAGCTTTCTTT	CASSQGGGDTEAFF
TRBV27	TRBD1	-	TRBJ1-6	TGTGCCAGCACCTCGACAGGGGGTAATTCACCCCTCCACTTT	CASTSTGGNSPLHF
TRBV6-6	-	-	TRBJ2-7	TGTGCCAGCAGCCAAGGGGGGACAGCCTCCTACGAGCAGTACTTC	CASSQGGTASYEQYF
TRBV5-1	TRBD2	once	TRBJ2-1	TGCGCCAGCAGCTTGGTAGGCGGGGGGAACTCCTACAATGAGCAGTTCTTC	CASSLVGGGNSYNEQFF
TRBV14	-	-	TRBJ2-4	TGTGCCAGCAGCCACAAGACAGAGAACATTCAGTACTTC	CASSHKTENIQYF